Below, one T cell receptor beta chain is given with its context. This clonotype was seen many times. Its target antigen remains unknown. It has no much larger one-base neighbor in the sample; base qualities were not kept. Profiling of TCR beta VDJ combinations and CDR3 sequences used genomic DNA as the template. TCR repertoire sequencing was run on an Illumina HiSeq 2000. On the study's bioinformatics: Repertoire assessment relied on Simpson's diversity index, CDR3 size and DJ length profiles, and TRBV/TRBJ rearrangement plots. The most abundant DNA sequence in the deep sequencing data was defined as the immunodominant clone. CDR3 amino acid sequences were checked for sharing between subjects and were compared against published repertoires and the VDJdb database. The raw public reads went through TCRdb reprocessing: fastp at Q25, MiXCR clone calling, in-frame beta chains kept. CDR3 protein duplicates are merged, each entry listing the most common genes and DNA. The V and J calls shown here were made by TCRdb, not taken from the authors' results. The sample data list a few hundred thousand distinct CDR3 sequences, and under 55% of these were observed just once. The ten largest account for just under 20% of the sample.

Patients chosen for sequencing had shown expansion of CD8+CD57+ cells by flow cytometry. Every patient had a diagnosis of severe acquired aplastic anemia based on International Study of Aplastic Anemia and Agranulocytosis and Camitta criteria. Patients had received no therapy at the time of blood sampling. In this study, sorted CD4+ and CD8+ T cells from the blood of healthy subjects and of severe aplastic anemia patients had their TCR repertoires deep-sequenced. Patients were enrolled under clinicaltrials.gov protocols 00001620, 01623167, 00001397, 00071045, 00081523 and 00961064 in the USA. Ficoll-Paque density gradient centrifugation was used to isolate peripheral blood mononuclear cells. Before DNA extraction, CD4+ and CD8+ T cells were sorted with FACS or magnetic beads. The data derive from a study of CD8+CD57+ T cells in acquired aplastic anemia (dated by TCRdb to 2017 to 2018). About the full investigation: On average, sorted CD4+ and CD8+ cells yielded approximately 3 ug of extracted DNA, with a range of roughly 0.18 to 30 ug. CD8+CD57+ expansion was defined as frequency above the mean frequency observed in healthy subjects. Study-wide conclusions, independent of this receptor: Patients and healthy controls showed no significant difference in CD8+ Simpson's diversity (P=0.060). Around 30 CD8+ CDR3 sequences were found in both patients and controls but appeared to be highly expressed in patients and within the immunodominant clones of the patients.

Spanning cysteine to phenylalanine, the CDR3 consists of 15 amino acids. Only the CDR3 portion is preserved as DNA: 45 bases, with reading frame beginning at the first base. Trimming takes 4 bases from V and 3 bases from J, and the germline ends sit 15 bases apart. Taken from the germline V gene, the CDR1 and CDR2 loops are MNHNS and SASEGT. Material for sequencing was sorted CD4+, CD8+, or CD8+CD57+ T cells (not recorded which) from PBMCs. The clonotype was recovered from a human donor with aplastic anemia. The chain was built from TRBV6-1 and TRBJ1-2; the D gene is perhaps TRBD1, on 5 matching bases. The CDR3: CASSVNGGEDYGYTF. Here is the DNA: TGTGCCAGCAGTGTCAATGGGGGGGAGGACTATGGCTACACCTTC.